This section outlines one T cell receptor (beta chain) sequence together with its context. V shed 3 bases, J shed 0 bases, and the junction held 5 bases outside the gene matches. This CDR3 spans 16 amino acids. Germline CDR1 is KGHDR and CDR2 is SFDVKD. Cohorts were assigned according to the clinical history that participants reported. The data belong to a study of blood T cell repertoires in COVID-19. Sequencing used immunoSEQ multiplex PCR; TCRdb keeps in-frame clones, though not all of them. The table lists some 200,000 clones, roughly 89% of them singletons. The V call is TRBV24-1, the J call TRBJ2-5; TRBD1 aligns across 8 bases. Material for sequencing was PBMCs or T cells enriched from blood (not recorded which). This receptor was obtained from a woman in her thirties or forties with acute COVID-19. CDR3 DNA: TGTGCCACCAGTGATACTCACAGGGGGTACCAAGAGACCCAGTACTTC. Translating it yields CATSDTHRGYQETQYF.